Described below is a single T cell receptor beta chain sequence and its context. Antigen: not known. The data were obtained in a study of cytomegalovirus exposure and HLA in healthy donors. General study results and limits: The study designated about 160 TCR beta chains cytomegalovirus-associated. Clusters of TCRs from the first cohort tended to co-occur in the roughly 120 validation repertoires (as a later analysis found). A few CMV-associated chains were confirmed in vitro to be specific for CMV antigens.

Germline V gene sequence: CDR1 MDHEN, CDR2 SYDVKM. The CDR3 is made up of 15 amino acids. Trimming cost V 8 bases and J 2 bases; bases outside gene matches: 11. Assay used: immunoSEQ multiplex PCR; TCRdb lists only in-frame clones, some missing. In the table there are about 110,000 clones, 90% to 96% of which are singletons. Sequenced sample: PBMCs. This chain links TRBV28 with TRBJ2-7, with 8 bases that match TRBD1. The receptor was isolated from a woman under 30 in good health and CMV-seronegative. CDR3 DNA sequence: TGTGCCAGCGAGGGGGGCAGGGGGCTCACCTACGAGCAGTACTTC. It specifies CASEGGRGLTYEQYF.